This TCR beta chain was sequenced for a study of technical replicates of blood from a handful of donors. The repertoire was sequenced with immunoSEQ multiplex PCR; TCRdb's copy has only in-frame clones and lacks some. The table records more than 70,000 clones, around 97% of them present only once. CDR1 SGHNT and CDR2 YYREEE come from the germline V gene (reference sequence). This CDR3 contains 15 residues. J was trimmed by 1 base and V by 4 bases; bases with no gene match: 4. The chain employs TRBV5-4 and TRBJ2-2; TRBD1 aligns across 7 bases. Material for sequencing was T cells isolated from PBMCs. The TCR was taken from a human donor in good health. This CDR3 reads CASSPGQMNTGELFF. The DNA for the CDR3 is TGTGCCAGCAGCCCGGGACAGATGAACACCGGGGAGCTGTTTTTT.